The 3 T cell receptor beta chains below were found in one sample sequenced in a study of T-cell reconstitution after alpha-beta-depleted transplantation in children. Preparing the TCRbeta library involved the use of unique molecular identifiers. TCRdb reprocessed the PCR reads with MiXCR, giving one entry per CDR3 protein. The top ten hold more than 20% of the sample, which has 90,000 to 130,000 distinct CDR3 sequences, 5.5% to 7% seen once. Sequencing used PBMCs, mostly from graft donor cells, obtained 360 days after TCRalphabeta/CD19-depleted stem cell transplant. All receptors come from a male patient under 10 years old who had a stem cell transplant for acute lymphoblastic leukemia, so the T cells may come from the graft donor.

The V call is TRBV4-2, the J call TRBJ1-6; TRBD1 is a possible D gene (5 bases). The V gene's germline CDR1 is LGHNA and CDR2 YNFKEQ. The germline V and J ends were trimmed by 1 base and 7 bases, with 17 bases remaining between them. The CDR3 length is 17 residues. CDR3 in DNA: TGTGCCAGCAGCCAAGCCCGAAGGGGCAGTAGGAATTCACCCCTCCACTTT. It specifies CASSQARRGSRNSPLHF.

This clonotype occurred a few times. V usage is TRBV7-3 and J usage is TRBJ2-1; 13 positions agree with TRBD2. Per the germline V gene, CDR1 is SGHTA and CDR2 is FQGTGA. This CDR3 contains 16 residues. V gave up 4 bases and J gave up 9 bases; unmatched junction bases: 9. The CDR3: CASSSGLAGVESEQFF. The DNA of the CDR3 is TGTGCCAGCAGCTCCGGACTAGCGGGAGTTGAAAGTGAGCAGTTCTTC. Drawing the rest from reference TRBV7-3 and TRBJ2-1, the complete variable domain is GAGVSQTPSNKVTEKGKYVELRCDPISGHTALYWYRQSLGQGPEFLIYFQGTGAADDSGLPNDRFFAVRPEGSVSTLKIQRTERGDSAVYLCASSSGLAGVESEQFFGPGTRLTVL.

This sequence joins TRBV6-5 and TRBJ2-3, with TRBD2 matching 8 bases. The CDR3 runs to 17 residues. The V gene's germline CDR1 is MNHEY and CDR2 SVGAGI. Trimming removed 5 bases from V and 3 bases from J; junction bases left unmatched: 13. As DNA, the CDR3 is TGTGCCAGCAGTCCTACCGGGACTAGAGAAATTACAGATACGCAGTATTTT. Protein: CASSPTGTREITDTQYF.